What follows are 6 T cell receptor beta chains derived from one specimen sequenced in a study of beta chain features in type 1 diabetes. The investigators reverse transcribed all of the isolated RNA, so they sequenced expressed TCRB transcripts. Produced via immunoSEQ multiplex PCR; TCRdb's table is partial and in-frame only. The sample lists approximately 380,000 clones, about 15% occurring once. Material: naive CD4+ T cells from blood. These receptors were collected from a woman under 30 in good health.

This clone was picked up a small number of times. The chain uses TRBV5-1 and TRBJ2-7; D is undetermined. The CDR3 contains 14 residues. V was trimmed by 0 bases and J by 0 bases, leaving 7 bases between them. Germline V gene lookup returns CDR1 SGHRS and CDR2 YFSETQ. CDR3 amino acids: CASSLAWSSYEQYF. As DNA, the CDR3 is TGCGCCAGCAGCTTGGCTTGGAGCTCCTACGAGCAGTACTTC. The variable domain in full, completed from reference TRBV5-1 and TRBJ2-7, reads KAGVTQTPRYLIKTRGQQVTLSCSPISGHRSVSWYQQTPGQGLQFLFEYFSETQRNKGNFPGRFSGRQFSNSRSEMNVSTLELGDSALYLCASSLAWSSYEQYFGPGTRLTVT.

This clone was found a few times. CDR3: CASSPSGSSTDTQYF. The CDR3 region has the DNA TGTGCCAGCAGCCCTAGCGGGTCTAGCACAGATACGCAGTATTTT. The chain recombines TRBV5-4 with TRBJ2-3, with 8 bases matching TRBD2. The V segment lost 4 bases and the J segment 0 bases; nucleotides outside the gene matches: 4. This CDR3 region has 15 residues. Germline CDR1 is SGHNT and CDR2 is YYREEE (reference sequence).

V gene TRBV11-2 combines with J gene TRBJ2-1; 7 bases are shared with TRBD2. The V gene's germline CDR1 is SGHAT and CDR2 FQNNGV. With 2 bases clipped from V and 2 bases from J, the junction kept 6 bases outside the gene matches. The CDR3 spans 16 residues. This chain's CDR3 is CASSLKAGIPYNEQFF. In nucleotides, the CDR3 is TGTGCCAGCAGCTTAAAAGCGGGAATACCCTACAATGAGCAGTTCTTC.

J is TRBJ2-5 and V is TRBV11-2, with a possible D match to TRBD2 (6 bases). CDR3 size: 13 residues. The germline V gene encodes CDR1 SGHAT and CDR2 FQNNGV. The germline V and J ends were trimmed by 3 bases and 4 bases, with 9 bases remaining between them. The CDR3 loop reads CASSFGGSETQYF. For the CDR3, the DNA is TGTGCCAGCAGCTTTGGGGGGTCAGAGACCCAGTACTTC.

This chain joins TRBV11-2 and TRBJ2-1, with TRBD1 as a possible D gene (5 bases). V was cut by 4 bases and J by 6 bases, with 16 bases left in between. The CDR3 has 15 residues. Germline-derived CDR1 and CDR2 are SGHAT and FQNNGV. The DNA of the CDR3 is TGTGCCAGCAGCTCATGGTCAGGGCCCGGCAATGAGCAGTTCTTC. Translating gives CASSSWSGPGNEQFF.

This clone appeared a few times. The chain has TRBV28 and TRBJ2-5; 9 nucleotides line up with TRBD2. V shed 5 bases and J 1 base; nucleotides not matched to a gene: 2. Germline assignment: CDR1 MDHEN and CDR2 SYDVKM. The CDR3 sequence is 14 residues long. The CDR3 spells CASSPSGTQETQYF. The CDR3, as DNA: TGTGCCAGCAGTCCTAGCGGGACCCAAGAGACCCAGTACTTC.